A single sample gave rise to the 25 T cell receptor beta chains below, sequenced in a study of blood T cell repertoires in COVID-19. Sequencing used immunoSEQ multiplex PCR; TCRdb keeps in-frame clones, though not all of them. This table has 310,000 or so clones, approximately 92% appearing once. The specimen was PBMCs or T cells enriched from blood (not recorded which). These receptors came from a woman younger than 45 who had recovered from COVID-19.

The genes are TRBV30 and TRBJ2-7, with D maybe TRBD1 (6 bases). CDR1 and CDR2 (germline): GTSNPN, SVGIG (reference sequence). The V end lost 0 bases, the J end lost 3 bases, and 12 bases lay between the germline ends. This CDR3 spans 14 amino acids. CDR3 sequence: CAWSVGQLGYEQYF. CDR3 nucleotides: TGTGCCTGGAGTGTCGGACAGCTTGGCTACGAGCAGTACTTC.

The chain links TRBV28 to TRBJ1-1; D is unresolved. The CDR3 covers 12 residues. Looked up from germline, CDR1 is MDHEN and CDR2 is SYDVKM. Deletions cut 6 bases from V and 4 bases from J, with 9 bases between. This chain's CDR3 is CASRVGSTEAFF. The CDR3 region has the DNA TGTGCCAGCAGAGTGGGGAGCACTGAAGCTTTCTTT.

This rearrangement joins TRBV5-1 to TRBJ1-2; 7 bases match TRBD1. This CDR3 is 16 amino acids long. V lost 4 bases, J lost 4 bases, and 13 bases stayed unmatched. Per germline, CDR1 SGHRS and CDR2 YFSETQ. The CDR3 nucleotides read TGCGCCAGCAGCATTGGGACAGTCATGGACCCCTATGGCTACACCTTC. This gives the protein CASSIGTVMDPYGYTF.

V and J are TRBV4-3 and TRBJ2-1; 13 nucleotides match TRBD2. The ends lost 0 bases at V and 2 bases at J; junction bases unmatched: 1. Germline V gene data show CDR1 as LGHNA and CDR2 as YSLEER. CDR3 length: 17 amino acids. CDR3 in DNA: TGCGCCAGCAGCCAAGATGGGACTAGCGGGGCCTACAATGAGCAGTTCTTC. It encodes CASSQDGTSGAYNEQFF.

This chain uses TRBV27 with TRBJ2-1, with TRBD2 matching over 9 bases. From germline, CDR1 is MNHEY and CDR2 SMNVEV (reference sequence). With V trimmed by 7 bases and J by 6 bases, 7 bases remained unmatched. This CDR3 is 14 amino acids long. The CDR3, as DNA: TGTGCCAGCATACGGGCGGGAGGGAGCAATGAGCAGTTCTTC. Translated: CASIRAGGSNEQFF.

This clone was detected only once. The chain recombines TRBV7-9 with TRBJ1-2; TRBD1 aligns across 7 bases. The trim removed 5 bases at V and 4 bases at J, leaving 7 bases unmatched. This CDR3 is built from 14 residues. Germline V gene data show CDR1 as SEHNR and CDR2 as FQNEAQ (reference sequence). The CDR3 loop reads CASSQKQGSYGYTF. CDR3 nucleotide sequence: TGTGCCAGCAGCCAAAAACAGGGGAGCTATGGCTACACCTTC.

The sample holds many counts of this clone. The chain recombines TRBV11-3 with TRBJ1-1; 7 nucleotides line up with TRBD1. CDR1 is SGHNT, CDR2 YENEEA, per germline. Unmatched junction bases numbered 10, after V lost 5 bases and J lost 4 bases. CDR3 length: 15 residues. The CDR3 DNA is TGTGCCAGCAGCGCCACAGGGGCTGAGGGCACTGAAGCTTTCTTT. Residues: CASSATGAEGTEAFF.

The chain employs TRBV5-1 and TRBJ1-6; TRBD1 matches 8 bases. This CDR3 is 15 amino acids long. Looked up from germline, CDR1 is SGHRS and CDR2 is YFSETQ. With 3 bases clipped from V and 8 bases from J, the junction kept 7 bases outside the gene matches. CDR3 nucleotide sequence: TGCGCCAGCAGCTCTACCGGGACAGGTTATTCACCCCTCCACTTT. Its protein is CASSSTGTGYSPLHF.

The rearrangement uses TRBV4-2 and TRBJ2-7; the D gene is possibly TRBD1 (5 bases). The CDR3 extends over 15 amino acids. V was cut by 0 bases and J by 5 bases, with 14 bases left in between. Germline CDR1 reads LGHNA; CDR2 reads YNFKEQ. CDR3 sequence reads: CASSQERQPRDEQYF. CDR3 in DNA: TGTGCCAGCAGCCAAGAGCGACAGCCCCGGGACGAGCAGTACTTC.

There are a few counts of this clone. The CDR3: CASSYSGRAGAKNIQYF. The CDR3, as DNA: TGTGCCAGCAGTTACTCGGGGAGGGCGGGAGCCAAAAACATTCAGTACTTC. The genes are TRBV6-2 or TRBV6-3 and TRBJ2-4; 7 nucleotides agree with TRBD2. Losses at the gene ends were 0 bases for V and 0 bases for J; bases not matched to a gene: 5. This CDR3 spans 17 amino acids. The germline CDR1 and CDR2 sequences are MNHEY and SVGEGT.

The V gene is TRBV6-5, the J gene TRBJ1-5, with D tentatively TRBD1 (5 bases). V was trimmed by 6 bases and J by 5 bases, leaving 14 bases between them. The germline CDR1 and CDR2 sequences are MNHEY and SVGAGI. This CDR3 spans 14 amino acids. Written as DNA, the CDR3 is TGTGCCAGCAGCTTAAGACAGACCTATCAGCCCCAGCATTTT. Translation gives CASSLRQTYQPQHF.

The gene calls are TRBV28 and TRBJ2-7, with a possible D match to TRBD2 (6 bases). Germline V gives CDR1 MDHEN, CDR2 SYDVKM. This CDR3 spans 13 amino acids. Trimming removed 6 bases from V and 0 bases from J, with 9 bases in between. CDR3 sequence: CASSPGSSYEQYF. The CDR3 bases are TGTGCCAGCAGCCCCGGGAGCTCCTACGAGCAGTACTTC.

To note about this clone: Additional DNA sequences in this sample encode the identical CDR3. The genes are TRBV4-3 and TRBJ1-4, with TRBD1 matching 11 bases. The length of the CDR3 is 15 residues. Germline V gene sequence: CDR1 LGHNA, CDR2 YSLEER. With 3 bases clipped from V and 8 bases from J, the junction kept 5 bases outside the gene matches. The CDR3 spells CASSQDRGLGEKLFF. The CDR3 nucleotides are TGCGCCAGCAGCCAGGACAGGGGGCTGGGGGAAAAACTGTTTTTT.

The chain links TRBV28 to TRBJ1-1; tentatively, D is TRBD1 (6 bases). The CDR3 has 12 residues. In germline, CDR1 is MDHEN, CDR2 SYDVKM. Trimming shortened V by 7 bases and J by 11 bases, and 17 bases separated the two germline ends. CDR3 amino acids: CASTDSNRAAFF. CDR3 nucleotide sequence: TGTGCCAGCACCGACTCTAACAGGGCGGCTTTCTTT.

Details on this clone: The same CDR3 also results from other DNA sequences found in this sample. The chain links TRBV19 to TRBJ2-3; the match to TRBD2 covers 9 bases. This CDR3 region has 16 residues. Germline V lookup: CDR1 LNHDA, CDR2 SQIVND (reference sequence). J gave up 0 bases and V 3 bases, and 4 bases lay outside the gene matches. The CDR3 loop reads CASSILAGSSTDTQYF. DNA of the CDR3: TGTGCCAGTAGTATTCTAGCGGGAAGCAGCACAGATACGCAGTATTTT. The complete variable domain, with remaining parts taken from reference TRBV19 and TRBJ2-3, reads DGGITQSPKYLFRKEGQNVTLSCEQNLNHDAMYWYRQDPGQGLRLIYYSQIVNDFQKGDIAEGYSVSREKKESFPLTVTSAQKNPTAFYLCASSILAGSSTDTQYFGPGTRLTVL.

This chain joins TRBV20-1 and TRBJ1-4; D not resolved. Germline V gene data show CDR1 as DFQATT and CDR2 as SNEGSKA (reference sequence). The CDR3 is 11 residues long. V was pared by 2 bases and J by 12 bases, with 10 bases between. This CDR3 reads CSARPSGQLFF. In DNA, the CDR3 is TGCAGTGCTAGACCTTCTGGGCAACTGTTTTTT.

This sequence joins TRBV9 and TRBJ1-2, with D perhaps TRBD1 (6 bases). V was clipped by 0 bases and J by 8 bases, with 14 bases between them. The CDR3 consists of 14 residues. Germline CDR1 and CDR2: SGDLS and YYNGEE. This chain's CDR3 is CASSVGQDLYGYTF. The CDR3 nucleotides read TGTGCCAGCAGCGTAGGACAGGATTTATACGGCTACACCTTC.

The chain has TRBV4-1 and TRBJ2-4, with 8 bases matching TRBD1. Looked up from germline, CDR1 is MGHRA and CDR2 is YSYEKL. The CDR3 totals 17 residues. V gave up 0 bases and J gave up 0 bases; unmatched junction bases: 4. This chain's CDR3 is CASSQDQGAGAKNIQYF. CDR3 sequence (DNA): TGCGCCAGCAGCCAAGATCAGGGGGCGGGAGCCAAAAACATTCAGTACTTC.

The chain has TRBV11-2 and TRBJ1-4, with 11 bases aligning to TRBD1. This CDR3 has 14 amino acids. Germline V gene data show CDR1 as SGHAT and CDR2 as FQNNGV. With 3 bases clipped from V and 8 bases from J, the junction kept 2 bases outside the gene matches. The CDR3 DNA reads TGTGCCAGCAGCTTCGGGACAGGGGGGGAAAAACTGTTTTTT. It codes for CASSFGTGGEKLFF.

V and J are TRBV7-9 and TRBJ1-5; 7 nucleotides align to TRBD1. Trimming at V came to 5 bases and at J to 2 bases, leaving 3 bases not matched to a gene. This CDR3 is built from 14 residues. Germline loops: CDR1 SEHNR, CDR2 FQNEAQ (reference sequence). CDR3 coding DNA: TGTGCCAGCAGCCACAGGGGTGGCAATCAGCCCCAGCATTTT. It is translated as CASSHRGGNQPQHF.

V and J are TRBV9 and TRBJ1-5; no clear D gene. Germline V gene data show CDR1 as SGDLS and CDR2 as YYNGEE. The CDR3 consists of 15 residues. V was trimmed by 0 bases and J by 3 bases, leaving 10 bases between them. The CDR3 DNA reads TGTGCCAGCAGCGTAGGGTACAACCCCAATCAGCCCCAGCATTTT. The encoded protein is CASSVGYNPNQPQHF.

This clone was seen once. The rearrangement joins TRBV6-2 or TRBV6-3 to TRBJ2-7; a possible D gene is TRBD1 (6 bases). The ends were cut back, 4 bases at V and 2 bases at J, with 15 bases in the middle. CDR1 and CDR2 from the germline V gene are MNHEY and SVGEGT. The CDR3 is made up of 15 amino acids. Here the CDR3 reads CASSSGTRTPYEQYF. The CDR3 DNA reads as TGTGCCAGCAGTTCCGGGACAAGGACACCCTACGAGCAGTACTTC.

The chain is built from TRBV29-1 and TRBJ2-7; TRBD1 agrees at 8 bases. This CDR3 contains 13 residues. J gave up 4 bases and V 7 bases, and 9 bases lay outside the gene matches. The V gene's germline CDR1 is SQVTM and CDR2 ANQGSEA. The CDR3 coding sequence is TGCAGCGCCAGGGGGCCCGCGGGGTACGAGCAGTACTTC. Protein sequence: CSARGPAGYEQYF.

The sample holds one count of this clone. This rearrangement joins TRBV5-1 to TRBJ2-1; 13 positions agree with TRBD2. Germline-derived CDR1 and CDR2 are SGHRS and YFSETQ. Germline trimming cut 0 bases from V and 6 bases from J; bases unmatched to any gene: 9. This CDR3 region has 18 residues. The CDR3 sequence: CASSLDLGTSGNLNEQFF. The CDR3 DNA sequence: TGCGCCAGCAGCTTGGATTTAGGGACTAGCGGGAACCTCAATGAGCAGTTCTTC.

This clone was recorded only once. This chain uses TRBV28 with TRBJ2-7; a weak D match, TRBD1 (7 bases). Trimming cost V 6 bases and J 5 bases, with 14 bases left between them. Germline lookup yields CDR1 MDHEN and CDR2 SYDVKM. The CDR3 is 13 residues long. CDR3 DNA sequence: TGTGCCAGCAGACCGGGACAGCGGGACGAGCAGTACTTC. Translation: CASRPGQRDEQYF. Full variable domain (remainder filled in from reference TRBV28 and TRBJ2-7): DVKVTQSSRYLVKRTGEKVFLECVQDMDHENMFWYRQDPGLGLRLIYFSYDVKMKEKGDIPEGYSVSREKKERFSLILESASTNQTSMYLCASRPGQRDEQYFGPGTRLTVT.